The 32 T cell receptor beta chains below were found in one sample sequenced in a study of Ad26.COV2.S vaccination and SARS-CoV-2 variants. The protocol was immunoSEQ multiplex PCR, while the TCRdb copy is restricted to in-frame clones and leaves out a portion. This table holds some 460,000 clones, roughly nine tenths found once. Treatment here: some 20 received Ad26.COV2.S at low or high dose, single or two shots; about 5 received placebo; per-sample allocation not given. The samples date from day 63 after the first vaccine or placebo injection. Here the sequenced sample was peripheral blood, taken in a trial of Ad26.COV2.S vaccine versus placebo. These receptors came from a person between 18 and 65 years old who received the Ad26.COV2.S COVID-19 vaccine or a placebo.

The CDR3 reads CASSPGTSGRVGTQYF. The CDR3 nucleotides are TGTGCCAGCAGCCCAGGGACTAGCGGGAGGGTTGGTACGCAGTATTTT. The chain has TRBV27 and TRBJ2-3; 16 bases fit TRBD2. The CDR3 sequence is 16 residues long. Germline V gene sequence: CDR1 MNHEY, CDR2 SMNVEV (reference sequence). V was clipped by 6 bases and J by 8 bases; unmatched bases: 8.

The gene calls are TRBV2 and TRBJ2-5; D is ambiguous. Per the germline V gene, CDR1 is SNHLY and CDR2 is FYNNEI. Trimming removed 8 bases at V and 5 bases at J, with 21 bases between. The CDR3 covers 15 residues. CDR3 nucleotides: TGTGCCAGCCGTGCCGAAAGGGCACATTCGGAGACCCAGTACTTC. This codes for CASRAERAHSETQYF.

CDR3 sequence: CASKEGQLLYEQYF. The CDR3 DNA reads as TGTGCCAGCAAAGAGGGCCAGCTCCTCTACGAGCAGTACTTC. V usage is TRBV27 and J usage is TRBJ2-7, with D possibly being TRBD2 (5 bases). This CDR3 is 14 amino acids long. V dropped 7 bases and J dropped 3 bases, with 16 bases sitting between them. Germline CDR1 MNHEY, CDR2 SMNVEV (reference sequence).

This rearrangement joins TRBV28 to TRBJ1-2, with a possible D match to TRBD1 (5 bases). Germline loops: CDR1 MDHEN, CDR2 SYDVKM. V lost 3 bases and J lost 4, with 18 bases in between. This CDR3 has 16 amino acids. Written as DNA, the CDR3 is TGTGCCAGCAGTTTCCCCGACAACAGGAGGGGCTATGGCTACACCTTC. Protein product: CASSFPDNRRGYGYTF.

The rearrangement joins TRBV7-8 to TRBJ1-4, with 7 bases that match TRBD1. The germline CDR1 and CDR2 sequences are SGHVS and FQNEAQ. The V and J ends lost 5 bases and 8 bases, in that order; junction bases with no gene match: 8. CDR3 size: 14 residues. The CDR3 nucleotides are TGTGCCAGCAGCGAAAGACTAGGGGGCGAAAAACTGTTTTTT. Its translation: CASSERLGGEKLFF.

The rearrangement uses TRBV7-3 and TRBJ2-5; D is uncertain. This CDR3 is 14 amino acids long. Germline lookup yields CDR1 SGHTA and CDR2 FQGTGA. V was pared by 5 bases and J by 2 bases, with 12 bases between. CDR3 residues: CASSRTGSQETQYF. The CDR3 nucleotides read TGTGCCAGCAGCCGCACCGGGTCGCAAGAGACCCAGTACTTC.

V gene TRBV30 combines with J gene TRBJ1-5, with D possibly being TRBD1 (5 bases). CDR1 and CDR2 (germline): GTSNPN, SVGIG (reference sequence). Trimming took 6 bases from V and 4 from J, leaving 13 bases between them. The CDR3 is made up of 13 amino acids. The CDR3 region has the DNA TGTGCCTGTTCGACTGGGGGGAATCAGCCCCAGCATTTT. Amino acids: CACSTGGNQPQHF.

The CDR3 sequence is CASSLGGTGERKLFF. In DNA, the CDR3 is TGTGCCAGCAGCTTGGGGGGGACAGGGGAGAGAAAACTGTTTTTT. V and J are TRBV5-4 and TRBJ1-4; 10 positions match TRBD1. The CDR3 is made up of 15 amino acids. The J segment lost 10 bases and the V segment lost 0 bases, leaving 6 bases of the junction unmatched. Per germline, CDR1 SGHNT and CDR2 YYREEE (reference sequence).

CDR3 in DNA: TGTGCCAGATCCCGGACAGGTTACGAGCAGTACTTC. Its protein product is CARSRTGYEQYF. V and J are TRBV2 and TRBJ2-7; 7 nucleotides match TRBD1. This CDR3 comprises 12 residues. With 9 bases clipped from V and 4 bases from J, the junction kept 6 bases outside the gene matches. Germline V CDR1 and CDR2: SNHLY, FYNNEI.

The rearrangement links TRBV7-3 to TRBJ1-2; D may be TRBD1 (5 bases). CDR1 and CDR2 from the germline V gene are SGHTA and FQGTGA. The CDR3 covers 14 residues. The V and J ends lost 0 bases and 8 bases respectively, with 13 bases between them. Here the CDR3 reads CASSLTGQGGGYTF. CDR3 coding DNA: TGTGCCAGCAGCTTAACGGGTCAGGGAGGGGGCTACACCTTC.

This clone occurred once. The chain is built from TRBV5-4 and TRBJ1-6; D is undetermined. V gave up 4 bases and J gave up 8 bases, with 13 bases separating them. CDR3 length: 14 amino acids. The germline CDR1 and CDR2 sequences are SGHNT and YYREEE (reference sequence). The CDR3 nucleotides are TGTGCCAGCAGCATCAATTTTCAAGATTCACCCCTCCACTTT. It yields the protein CASSINFQDSPLHF.

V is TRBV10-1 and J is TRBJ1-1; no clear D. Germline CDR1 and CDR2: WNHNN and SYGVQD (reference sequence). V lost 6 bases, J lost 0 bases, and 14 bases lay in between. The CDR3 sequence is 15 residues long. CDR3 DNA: TGCGCCAGCAGCCCCGGGTCAAACATGAACACTGAAGCTTTCTTT. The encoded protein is CASSPGSNMNTEAFF.

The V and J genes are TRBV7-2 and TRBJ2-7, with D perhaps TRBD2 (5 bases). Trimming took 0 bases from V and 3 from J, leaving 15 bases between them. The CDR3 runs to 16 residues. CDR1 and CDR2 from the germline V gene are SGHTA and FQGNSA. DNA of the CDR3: TGTGCCAGCAGCTTAGCAGCTGCGGGCAGAGGCTACGAGCAGTACTTC. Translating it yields CASSLAAAGRGYEQYF.

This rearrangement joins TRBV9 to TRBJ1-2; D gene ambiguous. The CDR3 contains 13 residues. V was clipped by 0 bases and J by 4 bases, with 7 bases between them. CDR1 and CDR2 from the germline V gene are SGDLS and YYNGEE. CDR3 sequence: CASSVDAGYGYTF. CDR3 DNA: TGTGCCAGCAGCGTAGACGCCGGCTATGGCTACACCTTC.

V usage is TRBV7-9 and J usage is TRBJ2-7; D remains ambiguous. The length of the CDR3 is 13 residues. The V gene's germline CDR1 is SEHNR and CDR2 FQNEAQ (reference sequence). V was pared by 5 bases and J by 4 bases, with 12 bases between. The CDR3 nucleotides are TGTGCCAGCAGCGCCAGTTTTAGGTACGAGCAGTACTTC. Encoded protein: CASSASFRYEQYF.

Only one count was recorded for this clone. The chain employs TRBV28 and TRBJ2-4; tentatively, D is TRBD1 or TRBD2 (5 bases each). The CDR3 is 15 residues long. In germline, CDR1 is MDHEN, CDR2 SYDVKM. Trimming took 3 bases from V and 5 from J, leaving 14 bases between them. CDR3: CASSLGWGFENIQYF. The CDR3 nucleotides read TGTGCCAGCAGTTTGGGATGGGGGTTTGAAAACATTCAGTACTTC.

CDR3 protein: CASSLLQDQETQYF. CDR3 nucleotides: TGTGCCAGCAGTTTATTGCAGGACCAAGAGACCCAGTACTTC. V usage is TRBV28 and J usage is TRBJ2-5; D unclear. Trimming pared 1 base from V and 0 bases from J, leaving 6 bases between. The germline V gene encodes CDR1 MDHEN and CDR2 SYDVKM. The length of the CDR3 is 14 residues.

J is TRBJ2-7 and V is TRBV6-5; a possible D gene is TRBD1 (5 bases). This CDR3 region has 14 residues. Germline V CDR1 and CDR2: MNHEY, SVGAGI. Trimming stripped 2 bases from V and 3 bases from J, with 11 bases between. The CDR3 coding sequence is TGTGCCAGCAGTTACAGGGGCACCAACTACGAGCAGTACTTC. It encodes CASSYRGTNYEQYF.

CDR3 in amino acids: CASSGDRGSYNEQFF. CDR3 sequence (DNA): TGTGCCAGCAGTGGAGACAGGGGGTCCTACAATGAGCAGTTCTTC. The genes are TRBV2 and TRBJ2-1; TRBD1 matches 9 bases. This CDR3 contains 15 residues. With V trimmed by 4 bases and J by 1 base, 2 bases remained unmatched. The germline V gene encodes CDR1 SNHLY and CDR2 FYNNEI.

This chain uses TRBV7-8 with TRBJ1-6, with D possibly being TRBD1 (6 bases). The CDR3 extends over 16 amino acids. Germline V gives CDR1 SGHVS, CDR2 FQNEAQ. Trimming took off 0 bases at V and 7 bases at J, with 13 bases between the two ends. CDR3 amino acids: CASSLAGTQENSPLHF. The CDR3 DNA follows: TGTGCCAGCAGCTTAGCGGGGACACAGGAAAATTCACCCCTCCACTTT.

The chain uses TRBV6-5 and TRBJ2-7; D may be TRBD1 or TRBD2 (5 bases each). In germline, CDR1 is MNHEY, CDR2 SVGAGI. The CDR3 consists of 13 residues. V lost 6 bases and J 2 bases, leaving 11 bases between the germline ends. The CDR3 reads CASSGAHTYEQYF. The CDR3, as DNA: TGTGCCAGCAGCGGGGCCCACACCTACGAGCAGTACTTC.

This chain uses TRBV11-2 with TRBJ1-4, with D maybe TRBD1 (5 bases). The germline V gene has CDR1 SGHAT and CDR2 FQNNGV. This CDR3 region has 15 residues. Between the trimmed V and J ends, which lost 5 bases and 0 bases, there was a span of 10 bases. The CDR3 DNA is TGTGCCAGCAGCACCCGACAGTCAACTAATGAAAAACTGTTTTTT. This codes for CASSTRQSTNEKLFF.

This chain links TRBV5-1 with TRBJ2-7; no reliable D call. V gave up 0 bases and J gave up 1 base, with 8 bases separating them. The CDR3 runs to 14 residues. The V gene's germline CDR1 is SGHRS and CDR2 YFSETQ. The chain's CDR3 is CASSLALGSYEQYF. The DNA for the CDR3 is TGCGCCAGCAGCTTGGCCCTGGGTTCCTACGAGCAGTACTTC.

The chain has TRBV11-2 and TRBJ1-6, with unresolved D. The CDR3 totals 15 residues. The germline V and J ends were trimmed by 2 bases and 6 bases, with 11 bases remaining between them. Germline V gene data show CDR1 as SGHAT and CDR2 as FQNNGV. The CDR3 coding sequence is TGTGCCAGCAGCTTATTTGGGCCTAGTAATTCACCCCTCCACTTT. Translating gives CASSLFGPSNSPLHF. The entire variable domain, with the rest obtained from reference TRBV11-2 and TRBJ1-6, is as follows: EAGVAQSPRYKIIEKRQSVAFWCNPISGHATLYWYQQILGQGPKLLIQFQNNGVVDDSQLPKDRFSAERLKGVDSTLKIQPAKLEDSAVYLCASSLFGPSNSPLHFGNGTRLTVT.

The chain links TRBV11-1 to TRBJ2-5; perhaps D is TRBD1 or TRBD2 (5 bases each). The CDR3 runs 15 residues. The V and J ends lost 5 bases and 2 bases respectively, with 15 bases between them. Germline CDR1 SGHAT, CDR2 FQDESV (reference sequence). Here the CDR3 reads CASSRIMGPQETQYF. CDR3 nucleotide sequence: TGTGCCAGCAGCCGAATAATGGGACCGCAAGAGACCCAGTACTTC.

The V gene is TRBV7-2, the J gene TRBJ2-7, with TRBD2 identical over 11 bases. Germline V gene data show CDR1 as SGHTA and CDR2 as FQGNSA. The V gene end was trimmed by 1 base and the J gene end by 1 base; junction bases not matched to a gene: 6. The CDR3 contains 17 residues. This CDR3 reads CASSLGPSSGGSYEQYF. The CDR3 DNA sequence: TGTGCCAGCAGCTTAGGCCCTTCTAGCGGGGGGTCCTACGAGCAGTACTTC.

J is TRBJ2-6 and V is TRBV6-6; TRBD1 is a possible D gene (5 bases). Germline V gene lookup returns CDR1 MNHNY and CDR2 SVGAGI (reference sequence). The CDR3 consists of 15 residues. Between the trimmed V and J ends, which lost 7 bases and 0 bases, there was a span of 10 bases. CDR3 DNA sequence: TGTGCCAGCACCGACAGCAACTCTGGGGCCAACGTCCTGACTTTC. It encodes CASTDSNSGANVLTF.

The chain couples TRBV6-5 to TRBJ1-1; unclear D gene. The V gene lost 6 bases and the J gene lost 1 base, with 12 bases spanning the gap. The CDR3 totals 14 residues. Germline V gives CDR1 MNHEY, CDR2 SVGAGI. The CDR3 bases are TGTGCCAGCAGAGCCGGTACACAGAACACTGAAGCTTTCTTT. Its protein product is CASRAGTQNTEAFF.

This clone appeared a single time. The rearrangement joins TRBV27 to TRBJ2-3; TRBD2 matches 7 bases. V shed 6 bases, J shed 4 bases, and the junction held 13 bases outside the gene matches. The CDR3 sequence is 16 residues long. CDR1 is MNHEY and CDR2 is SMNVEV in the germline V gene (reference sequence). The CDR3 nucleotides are TGTGCCAGCAGACCCACCGGGACTATCTCGCCAGATACGCAGTATTTT. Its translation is CASRPTGTISPDTQYF.

The CDR3 region is CASSPNEAGNTEAFF. CDR3 DNA: TGTGCCAGCTCACCAAATGAGGCTGGGAACACTGAAGCTTTCTTT. The rearrangement joins TRBV18 to TRBJ1-1, with no clear D. Germline CDR1 is KGHSH and CDR2 is LQKENI. This CDR3 has 15 residues. Trimming pared 2 bases from V and 1 base from J, leaving 11 bases between.

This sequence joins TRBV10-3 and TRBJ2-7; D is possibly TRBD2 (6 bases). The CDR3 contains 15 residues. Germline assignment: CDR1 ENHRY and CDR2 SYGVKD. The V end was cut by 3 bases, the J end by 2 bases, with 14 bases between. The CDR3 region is CAISDPGTQTYEQYF. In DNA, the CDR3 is TGTGCCATCAGTGATCCCGGGACTCAAACCTACGAGCAGTACTTC.

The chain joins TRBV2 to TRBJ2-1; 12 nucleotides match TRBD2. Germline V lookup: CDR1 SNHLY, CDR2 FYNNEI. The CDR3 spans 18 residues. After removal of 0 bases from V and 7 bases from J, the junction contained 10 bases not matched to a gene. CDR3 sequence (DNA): TGTGCCAGCAGTGAAGCGCTCCTAGCGGGAGGGCAAGGGAATGAGCAGTTCTTC. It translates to CASSEALLAGGQGNEQFF.